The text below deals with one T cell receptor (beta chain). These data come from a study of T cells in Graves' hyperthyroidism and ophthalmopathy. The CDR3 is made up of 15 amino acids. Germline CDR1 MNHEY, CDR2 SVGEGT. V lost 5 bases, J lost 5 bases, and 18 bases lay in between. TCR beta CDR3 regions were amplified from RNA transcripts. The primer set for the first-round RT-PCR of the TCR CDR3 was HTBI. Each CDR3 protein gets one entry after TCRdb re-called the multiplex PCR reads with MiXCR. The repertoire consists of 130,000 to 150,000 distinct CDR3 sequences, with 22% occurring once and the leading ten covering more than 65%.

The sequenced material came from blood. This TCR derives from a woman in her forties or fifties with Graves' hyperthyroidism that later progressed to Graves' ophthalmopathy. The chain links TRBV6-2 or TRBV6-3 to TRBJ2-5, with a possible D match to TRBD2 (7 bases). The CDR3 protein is CASSGGAGPRETQYF. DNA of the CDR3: TGTGCCAGCAGTGGGGGGGCAGGGCCGCGGGAGACCCAGTACTTC.